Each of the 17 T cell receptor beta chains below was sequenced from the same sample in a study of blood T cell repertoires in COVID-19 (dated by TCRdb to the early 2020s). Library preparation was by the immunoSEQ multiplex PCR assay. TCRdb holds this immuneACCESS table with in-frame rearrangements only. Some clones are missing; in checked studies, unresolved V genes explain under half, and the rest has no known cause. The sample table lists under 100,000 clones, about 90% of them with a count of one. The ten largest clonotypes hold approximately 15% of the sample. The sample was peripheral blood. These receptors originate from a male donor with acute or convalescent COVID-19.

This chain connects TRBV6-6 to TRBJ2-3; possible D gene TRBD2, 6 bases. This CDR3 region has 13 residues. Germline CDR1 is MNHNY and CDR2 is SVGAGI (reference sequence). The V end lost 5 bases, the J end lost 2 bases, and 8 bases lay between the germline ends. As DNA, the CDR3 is TGTGCCAGCAGTAGCGGGTCCACAGATACGCAGTATTTT. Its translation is CASSSGSTDTQYF.

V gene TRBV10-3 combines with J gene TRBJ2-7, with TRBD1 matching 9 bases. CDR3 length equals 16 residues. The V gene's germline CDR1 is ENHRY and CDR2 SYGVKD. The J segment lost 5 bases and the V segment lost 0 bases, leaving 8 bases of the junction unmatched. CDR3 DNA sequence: TGTGCCATCAGTGAGTCGAAAGGCGGGACAGGGAACGAGCAGTACTTC. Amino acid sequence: CAISESKGGTGNEQYF.

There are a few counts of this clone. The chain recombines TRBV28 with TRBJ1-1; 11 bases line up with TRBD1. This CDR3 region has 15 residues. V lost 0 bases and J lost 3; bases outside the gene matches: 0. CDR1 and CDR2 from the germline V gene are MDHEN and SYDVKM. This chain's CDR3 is CASSLWGQGDTEAFF. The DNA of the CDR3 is TGTGCCAGCAGTTTATGGGGACAGGGGGACACTGAAGCTTTCTTT.

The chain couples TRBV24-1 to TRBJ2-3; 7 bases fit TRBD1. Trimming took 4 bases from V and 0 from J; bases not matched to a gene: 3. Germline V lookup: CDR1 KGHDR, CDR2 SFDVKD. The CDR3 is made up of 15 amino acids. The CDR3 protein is CATSEEGASTDTQYF. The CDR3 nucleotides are TGTGCCACCAGTGAAGAGGGGGCTAGCACAGATACGCAGTATTTT.

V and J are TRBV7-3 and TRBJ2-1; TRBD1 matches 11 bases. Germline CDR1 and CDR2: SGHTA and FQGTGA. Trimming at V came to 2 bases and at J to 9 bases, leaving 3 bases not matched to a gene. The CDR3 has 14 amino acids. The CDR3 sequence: CASSLGTGGREQFF. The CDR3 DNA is TGTGCCAGCAGCTTAGGGACAGGGGGGCGTGAGCAGTTCTTC.

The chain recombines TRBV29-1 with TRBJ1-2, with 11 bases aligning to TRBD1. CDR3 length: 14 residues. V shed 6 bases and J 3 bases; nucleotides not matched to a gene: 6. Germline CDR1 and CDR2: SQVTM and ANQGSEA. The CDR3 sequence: CSVAGQGAHYGYTF. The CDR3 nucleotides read TGCAGCGTGGCTGGACAGGGGGCCCACTATGGCTACACCTTC.

The CDR3 is CAWSRSLSTGMGAEAFF. CDR3 nucleotides: TGTGCCTGGAGTAGGTCCCTGTCGACAGGAATGGGGGCTGAAGCTTTCTTT. The V and J genes are TRBV30 and TRBJ1-1, with a weak D call TRBD1 (6 bases). The CDR3 contains 17 residues. The V end lost 2 bases, the J end lost 6 bases, and 25 bases lay between the germline ends. Germline CDR1 reads GTSNPN; CDR2 reads SVGIG (reference sequence).

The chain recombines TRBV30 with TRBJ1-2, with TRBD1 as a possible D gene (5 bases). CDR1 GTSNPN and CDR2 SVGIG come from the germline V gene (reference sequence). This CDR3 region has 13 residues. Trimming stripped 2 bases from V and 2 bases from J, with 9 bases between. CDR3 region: CAWSTGRNYGYTF. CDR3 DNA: TGTGCCTGGAGTACAGGCCGGAACTATGGCTACACCTTC.

The DNA of the CDR3 is TGTGCCTGGAGTGCGACAGCACCCGAAGCTTTCTTT. This translates into CAWSATAPEAFF. The chain uses TRBV30 and TRBJ1-1, with D perhaps matching TRBD1 (5 bases). In germline, CDR1 is GTSNPN, CDR2 SVGIG (reference sequence). This CDR3 is built from 12 residues. V gave up 1 base and J gave up 8 bases, with 11 bases separating them.

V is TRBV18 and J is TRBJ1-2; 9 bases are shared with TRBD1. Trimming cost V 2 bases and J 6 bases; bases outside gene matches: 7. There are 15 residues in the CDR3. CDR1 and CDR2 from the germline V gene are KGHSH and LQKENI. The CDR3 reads CASSPSTGGDDGYTF. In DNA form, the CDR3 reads TGTGCCAGCTCACCATCTACAGGGGGCGACGATGGCTACACCTTC.

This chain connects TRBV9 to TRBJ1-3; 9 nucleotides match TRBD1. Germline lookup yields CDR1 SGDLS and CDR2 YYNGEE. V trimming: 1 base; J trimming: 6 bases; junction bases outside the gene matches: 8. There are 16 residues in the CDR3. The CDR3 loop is CASSVRGQGAENTIYF. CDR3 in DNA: TGTGCCAGCAGCGTAAGGGGACAGGGAGCCGAAAACACCATATATTTT. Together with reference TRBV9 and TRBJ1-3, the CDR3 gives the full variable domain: DSGVTQTPKHLITATGQRVTLRCSPRSGDLSVYWYQQSLDQGLQFLIQYYNGEERAKGNILERFSAQQFPDLHSELNLSSLELGDSALYFCASSVRGQGAENTIYFGEGSWLTVV.

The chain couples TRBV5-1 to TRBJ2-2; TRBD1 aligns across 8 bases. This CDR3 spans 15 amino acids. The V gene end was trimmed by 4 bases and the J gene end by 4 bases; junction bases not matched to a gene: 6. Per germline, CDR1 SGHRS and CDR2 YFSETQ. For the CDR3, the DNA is TGCGCCAGCAGCCTCCGGACAGGGCGCACCGGGGAGCTGTTTTTT. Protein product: CASSLRTGRTGELFF. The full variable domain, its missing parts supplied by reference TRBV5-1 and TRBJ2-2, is KAGVTQTPRYLIKTRGQQVTLSCSPISGHRSVSWYQQTPGQGLQFLFEYFSETQRNKGNFPGRFSGRQFSNSRSEMNVSTLELGDSALYLCASSLRTGRTGELFFGEGSRLTVL.

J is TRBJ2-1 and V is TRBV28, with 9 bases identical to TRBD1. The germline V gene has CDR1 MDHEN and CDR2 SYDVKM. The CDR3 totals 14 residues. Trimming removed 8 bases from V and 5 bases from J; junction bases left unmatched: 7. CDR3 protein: CASLKGDRDNEQFF. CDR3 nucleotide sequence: TGTGCCAGCCTTAAGGGGGACAGGGACAATGAGCAGTTCTTC.

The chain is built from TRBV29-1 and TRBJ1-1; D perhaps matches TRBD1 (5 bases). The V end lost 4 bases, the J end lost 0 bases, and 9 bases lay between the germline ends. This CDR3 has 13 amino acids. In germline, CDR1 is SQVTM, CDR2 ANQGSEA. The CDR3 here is CSVGSGLNTEAFF. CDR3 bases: TGCAGCGTTGGTTCAGGGTTGAACACTGAAGCTTTCTTT.

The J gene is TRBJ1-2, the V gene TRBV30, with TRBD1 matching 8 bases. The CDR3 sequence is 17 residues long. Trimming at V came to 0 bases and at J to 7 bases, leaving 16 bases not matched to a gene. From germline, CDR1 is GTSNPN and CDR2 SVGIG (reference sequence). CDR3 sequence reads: CAWSVTSRDRTDGGYTF. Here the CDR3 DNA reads TGTGCCTGGAGTGTAACTTCGCGGGACAGGACCGACGGTGGCTACACCTTC.

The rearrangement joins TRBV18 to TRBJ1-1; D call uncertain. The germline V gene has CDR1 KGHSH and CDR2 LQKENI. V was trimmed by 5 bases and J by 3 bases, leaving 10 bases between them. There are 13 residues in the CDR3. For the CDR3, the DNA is TGTGCCAGCTCATCTATCGGGGACACTGAAGCTTTCTTT. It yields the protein CASSSIGDTEAFF.

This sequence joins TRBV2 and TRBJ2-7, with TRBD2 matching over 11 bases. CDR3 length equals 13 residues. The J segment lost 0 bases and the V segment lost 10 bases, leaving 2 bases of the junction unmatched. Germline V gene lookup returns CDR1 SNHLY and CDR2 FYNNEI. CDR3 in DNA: TGTGCCAACGGACTAGCGGGCTCCTACGAGCAGTACTTC. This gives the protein CANGLAGSYEQYF.